This T cell receptor beta chain was identified in a study of cytomegalovirus exposure and HLA in healthy donors. PCR used 60 Vbeta primers and 13 Jbeta primers. Here immunoSEQ multiplex PCR was the method, and the copy in TCRdb shows in-frame clones only, minus some. In the table there are some 150,000 clones, about 85% of which are singletons. Germline CDR1 LGHNT, CDR2 FRNRAP. The CDR3 length is 12 residues. V was shortened by 6 bases and J by 5 bases, with 8 bases between the two germline ends. In its sample, this clone was seen a few times. Its antigen is still unknown. Study-wide points: Trimming of TCR beta V- and J-genes showed a link, identified in a later analysis, to a missense DCLRE1C variant. Across donors, sequencing depth was assumed by presence/absence analyses to be roughly uniform.

The sample taken for sequencing was PBMCs. This TCR was sampled from a boy aged 2-9 years in good health and CMV-seronegative. This chain links TRBV12-5 with TRBJ1-5, with D unresolved. CDR3 in DNA: TGTGCTAGTGGCCCACTTTATCAGCCCCAGCATTTT. This codes for CASGPLYQPQHF.